This T cell receptor (beta chain) appears in the sequencing data of a study of neoadjuvant anti-PD-1 for oral cavity cancer. Study overall: Patients without progression got a fourth dose around day 43.

Libraries were prepared by immunoSEQ multiplex PCR; TCRdb keeps only in-frame clonotypes and omits some of them. The sample has some 6,700 clones; about 76% are singletons. Analysis of PBMCs was direct, with no culture step. The CDR3 covers 17 residues. Trimming left V 0 bases short and J 3 bases short, with 18 bases between. Germline values: CDR1 SGHNT, CDR2 YYREEE (reference sequence). The sample was PBMCs, taken before nivolumab (anti-PD-1) treatment. The chain recombines TRBV5-4 with TRBJ1-1; D ambiguous. This receptor was obtained from a person aged 35-79 years with oral cavity squamous cell carcinoma. CDR3 nucleotide sequence: TGTGCCAGCAGCTTGGGCGGCGGACGCGGTTTTGACACTGAAGCTTTCTTT. It codes for CASSLGGGRGFDTEAFF.